The next 17 T cell receptor beta chains were all read from a single sample in a study of OX40 agonist ivuxolimab in advanced cancers. Profiled with immunoSEQ multiplex PCR; TCRdb holds only in-frame clones, not every one. The table lists about 100,000 clones, over 75% of them singletons. Sequenced material: CD4+ or CD8+ T cells sorted from blood, taken in a trial of the OX40 agonist ivuxolimab. Receptors originate from an adult with an advanced solid tumor such as melanoma, head and neck, liver or kidney cancer.

The J gene is TRBJ2-1, the V gene TRBV19, with TRBD2 matching over 13 bases. CDR1 and CDR2 (germline): LNHDA, SQIVND (reference sequence). CDR3 length equals 16 residues. The V gene end was trimmed by 3 bases and the J gene end by 7 bases; junction bases not matched to a gene: 6. CDR3 DNA: TGTGCCAGTAGTATTCGGACTAGCGGGAGTTTAAATGAGCAGTTCTTC. This codes for CASSIRTSGSLNEQFF.

The V and J genes are TRBV11-3 and TRBJ2-5, with 8 bases lining up with TRBD2. Trimming cost V 4 bases and J 5 bases; bases outside gene matches: 6. The CDR3 totals 14 residues. CDR1 and CDR2 from the germline V gene are SGHNT and YENEEA. CDR3 protein: CASSSREGGETQYF. For the CDR3, the DNA is TGTGCCAGCAGCTCCCGGGAGGGCGGGGAGACCCAGTACTTC. The whole variable domain, filled in from reference TRBV11-3 and TRBJ2-5, reads EAGVVQSPRYKIIEKKQPVAFWCNPISGHNTLYWYLQNLGQGPELLIRYENEEAVDDSQLPKDRFSAERLKGVDSTLKIQPAELGDSAVYLCASSSREGGETQYFGPGTRLLVL.

The chain is built from TRBV15 and TRBJ2-7, with D possibly being TRBD2 (6 bases). V was cut by 0 bases and J by 3 bases, with 9 bases left in between. Germline V CDR1 and CDR2: LNHNV, YYDKDF (reference sequence). CDR3 length: 14 amino acids. CDR3 sequence reads: CATSRERRVYEQYF. The DNA of the CDR3 is TGTGCCACCAGCAGAGAGAGGAGGGTCTACGAGCAGTACTTC.

The chain has TRBV29-1 and TRBJ1-1; D may be TRBD1 (5 bases). This CDR3 is 13 amino acids long. CDR1 is SQVTM, CDR2 ANQGSEA, per germline. The V end lost 4 bases, the J end lost 1 base, and 10 bases lay between the germline ends. The CDR3 loop is CSVVSGGNTEAFF. The CDR3 DNA is TGCAGCGTTGTGTCTGGGGGGAACACTGAAGCTTTCTTT.

The chain carries TRBV19 and TRBJ1-2; D unclear. This CDR3 is 14 amino acids long. V lost 3 bases and J 2 bases, leaving 10 bases between the germline ends. Germline values: CDR1 LNHDA, CDR2 SQIVND (reference sequence). This chain's CDR3 is CASSIPALNYGYTF. CDR3 nucleotides: TGTGCCAGTAGTATCCCGGCTCTAAACTATGGCTACACCTTC.

The V call is TRBV19, the J call TRBJ1-1; no clear D gene. The CDR3 loop spans 12 amino acids. The V gene's germline CDR1 is LNHDA and CDR2 SQIVND (reference sequence). Trimming took 7 bases from V and 3 from J, leaving 9 bases between them. This CDR3 reads CASNYRYTEAFF. The CDR3 region has the DNA TGTGCCAGTAACTATAGGTACACTGAAGCTTTCTTT.

The chain combines TRBV29-1 with TRBJ2-4; 9 positions agree with TRBD1. The ends lost 0 bases at V and 10 bases at J; junction bases unmatched: 10. The CDR3 is 15 amino acids. CDR1 is SQVTM and CDR2 is ANQGSEA in the germline V gene. CDR3 nucleotides: TGCAGCGTTGAAGATCTGGGACAGGGCAGGGGGATTCAGTACTTC. Its translation: CSVEDLGQGRGIQYF.

The V call is TRBV29-1, the J call TRBJ1-4; no clear D. Deletions cut 4 bases from V and 8 bases from J, with 8 bases between. The CDR3 runs 11 residues. In germline, CDR1 is SQVTM, CDR2 ANQGSEA. CDR3 residues: CSVVAGEKLFF. CDR3 nucleotides: TGCAGCGTTGTAGCGGGGGAAAAACTGTTTTTT.

This clone was seen once. This chain links TRBV7-9 with TRBJ1-6; the D gene is possibly TRBD1 (5 bases). The CDR3 contains 15 residues. V was pared by 3 bases and J by 9 bases, with 15 bases between. The germline V gene has CDR1 SEHNR and CDR2 FQNEAQ (reference sequence). CDR3 sequence (DNA): TGTGCCAGCAGCTTTAAGGGGCGCCAAGTTTCACCCCTCCACTTT. Translation: CASSFKGRQVSPLHF.

V usage is TRBV30 and J usage is TRBJ1-2; TRBD1 agrees at 9 bases. J gave up 2 bases and V 5 bases, and 6 bases lay outside the gene matches. Germline V lookup: CDR1 GTSNPN, CDR2 SVGIG (reference sequence). CDR3 length: 14 residues. CDR3 in amino acids: CAWGDRGWNYGYTF. The CDR3 DNA reads as TGTGCCTGGGGAGACAGGGGGTGGAACTATGGCTACACCTTC.

The CDR3 loop is CASSQQAGGTDTQYF. CDR3 nucleotides: TGTGCCAGTAGTCAACAAGCGGGGGGCACAGATACGCAGTATTTT. V and J are TRBV19 and TRBJ2-3; TRBD2 matches 8 bases. CDR3 length: 15 residues. Germline values: CDR1 LNHDA, CDR2 SQIVND (reference sequence). V gave up 5 bases and J gave up 1 base; unmatched junction bases: 5. The full variable domain, with the rest looked up from reference TRBV19 and TRBJ2-3, is DGGITQSPKYLFRKEGQNVTLSCEQNLNHDAMYWYRQDPGQGLRLIYYSQIVNDFQKGDIAEGYSVSREKKESFPLTVTSAQKNPTAFYLCASSQQAGGTDTQYFGPGTRLTVL.

In its sample, this clone was seen once. This chain links TRBV28 with TRBJ1-2; no firm D call. CDR3 length: 14 residues. Trimming stripped 4 bases from V and 1 base from J, with 10 bases between. Germline CDR1 is MDHEN and CDR2 is SYDVKM. CDR3 loop: CASSSFARNYGYTF. Written as DNA, the CDR3 is TGTGCCAGCAGTTCGTTTGCCCGTAACTATGGCTACACCTTC.

The V and J genes are TRBV19 and TRBJ1-1, with D uncertain. Trimming shortened V by 7 bases and J by 1 base, and 19 bases separated the two germline ends. CDR3 size: 16 residues. Germline lookup yields CDR1 LNHDA and CDR2 SQIVND (reference sequence). CDR3 amino acids: CASNPGRQTRNTEAFF. The CDR3 DNA reads as TGTGCCAGTAACCCAGGACGGCAGACACGGAACACTGAAGCTTTCTTT.

The chain combines TRBV19 with TRBJ2-7; 10 bases fit TRBD1. V was pared by 5 bases and J by 3 bases, with 7 bases of the junction left unmatched. Germline V gene sequence: CDR1 LNHDA, CDR2 SQIVND (reference sequence). This CDR3 comprises 15 residues. For the CDR3, the DNA is TGTGCCAGTAGTTACGCCGGGACAGGGGACTACGAGCAGTACTTC. This sequence encodes CASSYAGTGDYEQYF.

The V call is TRBV28, the J call TRBJ1-2; no clear D. CDR1 and CDR2 (germline): MDHEN, SYDVKM. V shed 4 bases and J shed 7 bases, with 10 bases lying between them. The CDR3 runs to 12 residues. CDR3 in amino acids: CASSSRIVGYTF. Here the CDR3 DNA reads TGTGCCAGCAGTTCCCGGATTGTTGGCTACACCTTC.

V gene TRBV19 combines with J gene TRBJ1-4, with D hard to call. The CDR3 has 14 residues. Germline V lookup: CDR1 LNHDA, CDR2 SQIVND (reference sequence). With 0 bases removed from V and 8 bases from J, the gap between germline ends came to 10 bases. The CDR3 coding sequence is TGTGCCAGTAGTATAGACCGACTTAGCGAAAAACTGTTTTTT. Its protein product is CASSIDRLSEKLFF.

The chain combines TRBV2 with TRBJ1-3; a possible D gene is TRBD1 (5 bases). V was shortened by 7 bases and J by 3 bases, with 16 bases between the two germline ends. CDR3 length equals 15 residues. Germline CDR1 is SNHLY and CDR2 is FYNNEI. CDR3 sequence: CASTLQGIGGNTIYF. CDR3 DNA sequence: TGTGCCAGCACCCTCCAGGGAATAGGTGGAAACACCATATATTTT.